A selection of T cell receptor beta chains follows, all from one sample in a study of blood T cell repertoires in COVID-19. The method was immunoSEQ multiplex PCR; TCRdb's version includes in-frame clones alone and lacks a portion of them. There are roughly 40,000 clones in the sample; roughly 86% occur only once, and approximately 20% lies in the top ten. The sample comprised peripheral blood. The source of these receptors is a man aged 50-60 years in a cohort sampled during active COVID-19. CDR3s include the opening cysteine and the closing phenylalanine or tryptophan. The D gene is left open where the match is weak. Clone size appears in some rows only: once, few, many, or a class for an expanded clone.

>-|TRBV11-3|15|TRBJ2-1|TRBD1
CASSLQGDSYNEQFF
TGTGCCAGCAGCTTACAGGGGGACTCCTACAATGAGCAGTTCTTC
>-|TRBV5-8|16|TRBJ1-2|TRBD1
CASSFGTGGTLLGYTF
TGTGCCAGCAGCTTCGGGACAGGGGGGACTTTGCTTGGCTACACCTTC
>-|TRBV5-1|18|TRBJ2-2|-
CASSFPVVNRLNTGELFF
TGCGCCAGCAGCTTTCCCGTAGTCAATCGATTGAACACCGGGGAGCTGTTTTTT
>-|TRBV15|16|TRBJ1-5|TRBD1
CATSREGDRGVQPQHF
TGTGCCACCAGCAGAGAGGGAGACAGGGGCGTTCAGCCCCAGCATTTT
>-|TRBV5-1|14|TRBJ2-5|TRBD2
CASSLAGVRETQYF
TGCGCCAGCAGCTTAGCGGGAGTTAGGGAGACCCAGTACTTC
>-|TRBV5-1|15|TRBJ2-3|TRBD2
CASSLQRGLTDTQYF
TGCGCCAGCAGCCTGCAGCGGGGCCTCACAGATACGCAGTATTTT
>once|TRBV6-5|13|TRBJ1-1|-
CASSYSSNTEAFF
TGTGCCAGCAGTTACTCGAGTAACACTGAAGCTTTCTTT
>-|TRBV3-1/TRBV3-2|15|TRBJ2-1|-
CASSSPLSSYNEQFF
TGTGCCAGCAGCTCTCCTCTGAGCTCCTACAATGAGCAGTTCTTC
>-|TRBV12-3/TRBV12-4|13|TRBJ2-7|-
CASPPDSPYEQYF
TGTGCCAGCCCTCCAGATAGCCCCTACGAGCAGTACTTC
>-|TRBV18|13|TRBJ1-1|-
CASSKGDNTEAFF
TGTGCCAGCTCAAAAGGAGATAACACTGAAGCTTTCTTT
>-|TRBV11-3|16|TRBJ1-2|-
CASSLEGRSGNYGYTF
TGTGCCAGCAGCTTAGAAGGCCGGTCGGGGAACTATGGCTACACCTTC
>-|TRBV24-1|12|TRBJ1-4|-
CATRETGEKLFF
TGTGCCACCCGGGAGACCGGAGAAAAACTGTTTTTT
>few|TRBV2|15|TRBJ2-7|TRBD1
CASMKDRNPSYEQYF
TGTGCCAGCATGAAGGACAGGAACCCCTCCTACGAGCAGTACTTC
>-|TRBV10-1|18|TRBJ2-1|TRBD2
CASSESRPGLAPNNEQFF
TGCGCCAGCAGTGAGTCCCGTCCGGGACTAGCGCCTAATAATGAGCAGTTCTTC
>-|TRBV7-2|15|TRBJ2-3|TRBD2
CASSLTSGGRDTQYF
TGTGCCAGCAGCTTAACTAGCGGGGGCCGGGATACGCAGTATTTT
>-|TRBV6-5|15|TRBJ1-1|-
CASSSQRQMNTEAFF
TGTGCCAGCAGTTCGCAACGACAGATGAACACTGAAGCTTTCTTT
>once|TRBV10-1|15|TRBJ2-1|TRBD2
CASSEEGLAGGEQFF
TGCGCCAGCAGTGAGGAGGGACTAGCGGGGGGGGAGCAGTTCTTC
>few|TRBV29-1|13|TRBJ1-1|-
CSVEWQVVTEAFF
TGCAGCGTTGAGTGGCAGGTTGTCACTGAAGCTTTCTTT
>-|TRBV2|14|TRBJ2-3|-
CASSDGRELDTQYF
TGTGCCAGCAGTGATGGTAGGGAGTTGGATACGCAGTATTTT
>-|TRBV4-2|17|TRBJ2-1|TRBD2
CASSQPLAGGPLDEQFF
TGTGCCAGCAGCCAACCCTTAGCGGGAGGGCCCCTCGATGAGCAGTTCTTC
>-|TRBV10-3|15|TRBJ1-2|-
CAISLTQGMGYGYTF
TGTGCCATCAGCCTTACTCAGGGGATGGGCTATGGCTACACCTTC
>-|TRBV6-6|14|TRBJ2-2|TRBD1
CASSWTGKDGELFF
TGTGCCAGCAGTTGGACAGGGAAGGACGGGGAGCTGTTTTTT
>-|TRBV24-1|16|TRBJ2-1|-
CATTGTRDYFYNEQFF
TGTGCCACTACAGGGACCCGGGATTACTTCTACAATGAGCAGTTCTTC
>-|TRBV5-1|16|TRBJ2-1|-
CASSLDPMSSYNEQFF
TGCGCCAGCAGCTTGGATCCTATGAGCTCCTACAATGAGCAGTTCTTC
>-|TRBV5-4|15|TRBJ2-1|TRBD2
CASSLASGGAGEQFF
TGTGCCAGCAGCTTGGCTAGCGGGGGGGCCGGTGAGCAGTTCTTC
>few|TRBV30|15|TRBJ1-3|-
CAWKGTGNSGNTIYF
TGTGCCTGGAAGGGTACGGGGAACTCTGGAAACACCATATATTTT
>-|TRBV9|14|TRBJ2-5|-
CASSVSTGSETQYF
TGTGCCAGCAGCGTTAGTACCGGGTCCGAGACCCAGTACTTC
>-|TRBV24-1|15|TRBJ2-5|-
CATSDLKGGQETQYF
TGTGCCACCAGTGATTTGAAGGGAGGACAAGAGACCCAGTACTTC
>-|TRBV5-1|13|TRBJ2-1|-
CASSPDPRDEQFF
TGCGCCAGCAGCCCGGACCCCAGGGATGAGCAGTTCTTC
>-|TRBV11-2|18|TRBJ1-5|TRBD1
CASSPGTGGRFSNQPQHF
TGTGCCAGCAGCCCGGGGACAGGGGGCCGGTTTAGCAATCAGCCCCAGCATTTT
>once|TRBV30|15|TRBJ1-6|TRBD1
CARTSSTGPNSPLHF
TGTGCCCGTACCTCCTCGACAGGGCCTAATTCACCCCTCCACTTT